These 2 T cell receptor beta chains share one sample of origin, sequenced in a study of Graves' ophthalmopathy and Graves' hyperthyroidism. Amplified TCR beta CDR3 regions were obtained using RNA transcripts as template. An opening RT-PCR round employed HTBI primers and preceded a second-round multiplex PCR. TCRdb passed the multiplex PCR reads through MiXCR, listing each CDR3 protein once. The table records more than 45,000 distinct CDR3 sequences, roughly 52% of them present only once. The material sequenced was peripheral blood. The receptors originated from an adult man with Graves' ophthalmopathy.

This clonotype was observed many times. The chain employs TRBV7-9 and TRBJ1-1; D is unresolved. Germline lookup yields CDR1 SEHNR and CDR2 FQNEAQ (reference sequence). V was cut by 10 bases and J by 5 bases, with 14 bases left in between. The CDR3 runs to 12 residues. The CDR3 DNA follows: TGTGCCACGGACGGCGGGAGGACTGAAGCTTTCTTT. This encodes CATDGGRTEAFF.

The chain has TRBV19 and TRBJ2-2; 12 bases are shared with TRBD2. There are 16 residues in the CDR3. Germline V CDR1 and CDR2: LNHDA, SQIVND (reference sequence). Trimming cost V 7 bases and J 7 bases; bases outside gene matches: 10. CDR3 nucleotides: TGTGCCAGTACCCCGGGACTAGCGGGTCTAGGCGGGGAGCTGTTTTTT. This codes for CASTPGLAGLGGELFF.